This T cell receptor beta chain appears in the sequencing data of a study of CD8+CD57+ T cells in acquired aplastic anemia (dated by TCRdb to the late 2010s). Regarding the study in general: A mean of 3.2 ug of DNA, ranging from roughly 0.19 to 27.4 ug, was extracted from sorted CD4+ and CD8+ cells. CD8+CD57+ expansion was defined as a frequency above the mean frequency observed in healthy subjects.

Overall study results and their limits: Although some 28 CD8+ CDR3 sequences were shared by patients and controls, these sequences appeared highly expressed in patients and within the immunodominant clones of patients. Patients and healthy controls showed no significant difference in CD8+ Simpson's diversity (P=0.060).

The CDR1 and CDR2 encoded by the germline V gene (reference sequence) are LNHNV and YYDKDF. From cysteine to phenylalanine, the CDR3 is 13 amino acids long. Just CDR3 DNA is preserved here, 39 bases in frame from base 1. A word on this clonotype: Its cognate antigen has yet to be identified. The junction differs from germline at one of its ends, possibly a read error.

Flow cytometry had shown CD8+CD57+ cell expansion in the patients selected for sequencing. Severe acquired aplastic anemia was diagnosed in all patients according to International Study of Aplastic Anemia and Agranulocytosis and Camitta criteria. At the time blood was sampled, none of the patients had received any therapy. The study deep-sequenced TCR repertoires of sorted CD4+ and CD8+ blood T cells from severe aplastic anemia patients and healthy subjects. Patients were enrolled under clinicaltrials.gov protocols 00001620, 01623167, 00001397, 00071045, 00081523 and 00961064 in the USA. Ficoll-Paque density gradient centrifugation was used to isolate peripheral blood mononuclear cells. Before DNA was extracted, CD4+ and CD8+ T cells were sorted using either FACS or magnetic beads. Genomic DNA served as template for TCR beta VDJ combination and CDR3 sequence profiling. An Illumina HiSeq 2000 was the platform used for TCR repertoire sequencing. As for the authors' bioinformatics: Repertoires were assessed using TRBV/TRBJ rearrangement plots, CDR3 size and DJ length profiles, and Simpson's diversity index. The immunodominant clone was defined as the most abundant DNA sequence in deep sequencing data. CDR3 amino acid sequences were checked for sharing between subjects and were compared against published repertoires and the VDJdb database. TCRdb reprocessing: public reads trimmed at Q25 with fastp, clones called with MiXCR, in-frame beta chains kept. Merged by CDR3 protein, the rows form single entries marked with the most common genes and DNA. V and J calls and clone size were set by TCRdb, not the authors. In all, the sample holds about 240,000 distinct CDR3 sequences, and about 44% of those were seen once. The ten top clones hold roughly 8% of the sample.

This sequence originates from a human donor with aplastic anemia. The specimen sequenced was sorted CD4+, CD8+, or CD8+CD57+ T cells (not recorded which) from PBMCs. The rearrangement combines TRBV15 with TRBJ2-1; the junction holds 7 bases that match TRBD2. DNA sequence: TGTGCCTCCAGCAGACGGACTAGCAATGAGCAGTTCTTC. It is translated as CASSRRTSNEQFF.